This TCR beta chain derives from a study of blood T cell repertoires in COVID-19. The overall study: Italy, Spain and the United States were the sources of the convalescent and acute COVID-19 samples. T cells, B-cell-depleted T cells, or PBMCs supplied cDNA or gDNA.

Source study methods: Scientists estimated how many nucleated cells there were by amplifying reference gene primers. TCRdb's copy holds only in-frame clones and misses some; the assay was immunoSEQ multiplex PCR. V and J calls and clone size come straight from that table; D and trimming were deduced from the DNA. The data contain more than 200,000 clones, around 84% of them singletons. Per germline, CDR1 LGHDT and CDR2 YNNKEL (reference sequence). The CDR3 covers 15 residues. V was cut by 4 bases and J by 8 bases, with 20 bases left in between. The sequencing input was peripheral blood. The V gene is TRBV3-1 (or the pseudogene TRBV3-2), the J gene TRBJ1-2, with D hard to call. This TCR was sampled from a man between 60 and 75 years old with acute or convalescent COVID-19. CDR3 nucleotide sequence: TGTGCCAGCAGCCTGTTCCCGGGAGACAATGGAGGCTACACCTTC. This sequence encodes CASSLFPGDNGGYTF.